This note documents a single T cell receptor beta chain sequence. Its antigen remains unidentified. The sample originates from a study of cytomegalovirus exposure and HLA in healthy donors. Study-wide points: Most TCRs appeared rarely, but some public TCRs recurred in many donors. High sensitivity and specificity were reportedly achieved when the classifier diagnosed cytomegalovirus status.

The CDR3 spans 15 residues. The germline V gene encodes CDR1 SEHNR and CDR2 FQNEAQ (reference sequence). Trimming stripped 11 bases from V and 0 bases from J, with 19 bases between. Sequenced by immunoSEQ multiplex PCR; TCRdb stores in-frame clones only, minus some. The top ten hold roughly 0.4% of the sample, which has a few hundred thousand clones, 85% to 90% seen once. The V gene is TRBV7-9, the J gene TRBJ2-5; D might be TRBD1 (8 bases). Sequenced sample: PBMCs. The sequence derives from a woman aged 18-29 years in good health and CMV-seronegative. DNA for the CDR3: TGTGCCGGAAGAGGACAGGGAGGGTACCAAGAGACCCAGTACTTC. This sequence encodes CAGRGQGGYQETQYF.